This TCR beta chain was documented in a study of T cells after somatic rescue of genetic block. The table came from immunoSEQ multiplex PCR; TCRdb's copy has only in-frame clones and leaves some out. This sample yields about 15,000 clones, of which around three quarters are seen a single time; approximately 15% belongs to the top ten. J gave up 5 bases and V 0 bases, and 10 bases lay outside the gene matches. Germline V gene sequence: CDR1 MNHNS, CDR2 SASEGT. The length of the CDR3 is 18 residues. Input material: peripheral blood mononuclear cells (PBMCs). The genes are TRBV6-1 and TRBJ2-5; 12 bases map to TRBD2. The source is a boy younger than 18. The CDR3 region is CASSEALSSGRAEETQYF. DNA of the CDR3: TGTGCCAGCAGTGAAGCCCTTTCTAGCGGGAGGGCCGAGGAGACCCAGTACTTC.